The sample holds a few counts of the clone carrying this T cell receptor (beta chain). Antigen unknown. The CDR3 has 14 residues. Trimming at V came to 5 bases and at J to 6 bases, leaving 5 bases not matched to a gene. The germline V gene has CDR1 SEHNR and CDR2 FQNEAQ (reference sequence). The source of the sample is a study of T cell responses to AZD1222 COVID-19 vaccine. Study background: The analysis combined second doses at about 4 or about 12 weeks.

The study, taken as a whole, reports: Scientists sampled the repertoires only once the peak T cell response had passed. In the spike-specific TCR repertoire, nearly half reportedly target unmutated variant regions. Donors, mostly white British, included more females; clonal diversity was possibly underestimated.

Here immunoSEQ multiplex PCR was the method, and the copy in TCRdb shows in-frame clones only, minus some. The table shows under 150,000 clones, with 90% occurring only once. V and J are TRBV7-9 and TRBJ2-7, with 12 bases aligning to TRBD2. The starting material was peripheral blood, obtained on day 0 of AZD1222 vaccination. The TCR was taken from an adult in good health. CDR3 sequence: CASSRLAGEIEQYF. DNA for the CDR3: TGTGCCAGCAGCCGACTAGCGGGAGAGATCGAGCAGTACTTC.